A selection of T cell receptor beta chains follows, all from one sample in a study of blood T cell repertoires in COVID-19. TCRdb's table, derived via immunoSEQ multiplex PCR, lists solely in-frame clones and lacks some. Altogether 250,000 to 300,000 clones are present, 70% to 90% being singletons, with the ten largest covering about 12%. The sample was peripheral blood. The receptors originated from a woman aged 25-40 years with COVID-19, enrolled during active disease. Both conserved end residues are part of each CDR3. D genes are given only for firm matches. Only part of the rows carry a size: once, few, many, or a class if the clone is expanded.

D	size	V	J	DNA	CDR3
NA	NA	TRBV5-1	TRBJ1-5	TGCGCCAGCAGCTTGGTTCCAGGGGATCAGCCCCAGCATTTT	CASSLVPGDQPQHF
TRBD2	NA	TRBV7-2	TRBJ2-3	TGTGCCACTCAGCTAAGCGGGGATAGCACAGATACGCAGTATTTT	CATQLSGDSTDTQYF
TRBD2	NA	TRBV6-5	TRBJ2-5	TGTGCCAGCATCTGGACTAGCGAGGAGACCCAGTACTTC	CASIWTSEETQYF
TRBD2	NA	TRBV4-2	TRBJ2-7	TGTGCCAGCAGCCCGATGACTAGCGGGGCGGCTTACGAGCAGTACTTC	CASSPMTSGAAYEQYF
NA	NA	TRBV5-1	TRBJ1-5	TGCGCCAGCAGGAGAGAGGGAGGTAATCAGCCCCAGCATTTT	CASRREGGNQPQHF
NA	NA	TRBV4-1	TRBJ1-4	TGCGCCAGCAGCCGCCCCGACGGGCGAGGGGAAAAACTGTTTTTT	CASSRPDGRGEKLFF
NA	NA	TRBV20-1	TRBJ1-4	TGCAGTGCTAGTGCTGTGGAGGTTGGGGCAACTAATGAAAAACTGTTTTTT	CSASAVEVGATNEKLFF
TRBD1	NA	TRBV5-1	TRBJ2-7	TGCGCCAGCAGCTTCCGGGACAGGCGCTCCTACGAGCAGTACTTC	CASSFRDRRSYEQYF
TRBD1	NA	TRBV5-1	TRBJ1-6	TGCGCCAGCAGCTTCCGGGACAGCCTCTTTCGGGGTAATTCACCCCTCCACTTT	CASSFRDSLFRGNSPLHF
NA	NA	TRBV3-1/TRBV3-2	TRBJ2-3	TGTGCCAGCAGCCGCAGGTCAGGTACGCAGTATTTT	CASSRRSGTQYF
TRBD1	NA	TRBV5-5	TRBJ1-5	TGTGCCAGCAGCTTCCGGACAGGTTCAAATCAGCCCCAGCATTTT	CASSFRTGSNQPQHF
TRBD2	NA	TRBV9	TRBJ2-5	TGTGCCAGCAGCGTCATAGCGGGCCAAGAGACCCAGTACTTC	CASSVIAGQETQYF
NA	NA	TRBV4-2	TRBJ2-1	TGTGCCAGCAGCCAAGATTTCAGGGGCCTTGAGCAGTTCTTC	CASSQDFRGLEQFF
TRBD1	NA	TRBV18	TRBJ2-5	TGTGCCAGCTCTCCGCAAAGGGGGCGGTGGGAAGAGACCCAGTACTTC	CASSPQRGRWEETQYF
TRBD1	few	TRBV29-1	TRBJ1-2	TGCAGCGTTGTCAGGGGGCTCGGCTACACCTTC	CSVVRGLGYTF
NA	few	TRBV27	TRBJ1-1	TGTGCCAGCAGTTTAAAGGGGTGGAACACTGAAGCTTTCTTT	CASSLKGWNTEAFF
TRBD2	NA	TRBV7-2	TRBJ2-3	TGTGCCAGCAGCTTAGGTTTATCTAGCGGGGGTTGGGATACGCAGTATTTT	CASSLGLSSGGWDTQYF
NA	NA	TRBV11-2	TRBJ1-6	TGTGCCAGCAGCTCCCTCAAGGGGCCCCGTCCCCTCCACTTT	CASSSLKGPRPLHF
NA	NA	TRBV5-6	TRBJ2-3	TGTGCCAGCAGCTTCGGGCTTTATCGAAGGGGTGCAGATACGCAGTATTTT	CASSFGLYRRGADTQYF
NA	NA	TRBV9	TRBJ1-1	TGTGCCAGCAGCTACCCCCCTGGGCGCGACACTGAAGCTTTCTTT	CASSYPPGRDTEAFF
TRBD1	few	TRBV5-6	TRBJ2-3	TGTGCCAGCAGCTTGGAGACCGGGACAGGTGGCACAGATACGCAGTATTTT	CASSLETGTGGTDTQYF
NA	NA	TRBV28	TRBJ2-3	TGTGCCAGCAGTTTACGGGGAGGCCCAGATACGCAGTATTTT	CASSLRGGPDTQYF
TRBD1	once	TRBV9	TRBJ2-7	TGTGCCAGAACTCAACGGGACAGCGCCTACGAGCAGTACTTC	CARTQRDSAYEQYF
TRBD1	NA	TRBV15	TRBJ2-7	TGTGCCACCAGCAGAACGGACAGGGTCGCCTACGAGCAGTACTTC	CATSRTDRVAYEQYF
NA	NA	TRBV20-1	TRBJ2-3	TGCAGTGCGAGTCCCTCGGGACAAGATACGCAGTATTTT	CSASPSGQDTQYF
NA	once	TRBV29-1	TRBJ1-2	TGCAGCGTTGCCCTACCCCGACTCCCGGAGGACTATGGCTACACCTTC	CSVALPRLPEDYGYTF
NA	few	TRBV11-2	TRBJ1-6	TGTGCCAGCAAAAGGGAGTCCTATAATTCACCCCTCCACTTT	CASKRESYNSPLHF
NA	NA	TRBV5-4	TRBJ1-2	TGTGCCAGCAGCTCACTTAAGACAGCTAACTATGGCTACACCTTC	CASSSLKTANYGYTF
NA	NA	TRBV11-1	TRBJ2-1	TGTGCCAGCAGAGCAGGGTATCTTGAGCAGTTCTTC	CASRAGYLEQFF
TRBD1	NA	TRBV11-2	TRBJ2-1	TGTGCCAGCAGCCTGAGGACAGGGGGCGTCCCCAATGAGCAGTTCTTC	CASSLRTGGVPNEQFF
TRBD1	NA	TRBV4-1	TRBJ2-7	TGCGCCAGCAGCCAGAGCCCGGGACAGGGTGTTCGGCAGTACTTC	CASSQSPGQGVRQYF
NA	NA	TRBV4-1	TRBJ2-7	TGCGCCAGCAGCCAAGATGGAATGGGAGTACGCTACGAGCAGTACTTC	CASSQDGMGVRYEQYF
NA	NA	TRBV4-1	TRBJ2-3	TGCGCCAGCAGCCAAGACCAGAGCACAGATACGCAGTATTTT	CASSQDQSTDTQYF
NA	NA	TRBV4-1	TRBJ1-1	TGCGCCAGCAGCCATCCCAGGGGCAATGAAGCTTTCTTT	CASSHPRGNEAFF
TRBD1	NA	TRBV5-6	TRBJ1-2	TGTGCCAGCAGCTTGTACAGGGGTGGCTACACCTTC	CASSLYRGGYTF
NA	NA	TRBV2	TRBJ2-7	TGTGCCAGTCTTAAGGCCACGGGTGAGCAGTACTTC	CASLKATGEQYF
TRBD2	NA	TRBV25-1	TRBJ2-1	TGTGCCAGCGTTAATAGCGGGGGGGCTTACAATGAGCAGTTCTTC	CASVNSGGAYNEQFF
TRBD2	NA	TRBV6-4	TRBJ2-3	TGTGCCAGCAGCCTTAGCGGGGGGGCCGCAGATACGCAGTATTTT	CASSLSGGAADTQYF
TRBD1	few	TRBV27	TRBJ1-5	TGTGCCAGCAGTATCGGGACAGACAATCAGCCCCAGCATTTT	CASSIGTDNQPQHF
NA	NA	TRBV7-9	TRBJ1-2	TGTGCCAGCAGCTCCCTCGGTCGCCTTAACTATGGCTACACCTTC	CASSSLGRLNYGYTF
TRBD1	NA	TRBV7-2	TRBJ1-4	TGTGCCAGCAGCTGGACAGGGGCCGCCTACGAAAAACTGTTTTTT	CASSWTGAAYEKLFF
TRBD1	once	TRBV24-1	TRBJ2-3	TGTGCCATCCGGGACAGACCCACAGATACGCAGTATTTT	CAIRDRPTDTQYF
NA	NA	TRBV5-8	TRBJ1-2	TGTGCCAGCAGCCCTACCAGGGTAGGTGGCTACACCTTC	CASSPTRVGGYTF
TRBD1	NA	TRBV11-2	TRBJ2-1	TGTGCCAGCAGCTTAGTGGCTGTGGCGACAGGGAACAATGAGCAGTTCTTC	CASSLVAVATGNNEQFF
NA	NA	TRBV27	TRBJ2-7	TGTGCCAGCAGTGTCGGAGGCGAGCAGTACTTC	CASSVGGEQYF
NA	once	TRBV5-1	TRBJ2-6	TGCGCCAGCAGCAACAGCTCTCTGGGGGCCAACGTCCTGACTTTC	CASSNSSLGANVLTF
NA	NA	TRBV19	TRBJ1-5	TGTGCCAGTACCGAATCCAGGGTTAGGAGTCAGCCCCAGCATTTT	CASTESRVRSQPQHF
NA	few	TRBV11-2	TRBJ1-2	TGTGCCAGCAGCTTAGGACGGAGTAATGGCTACACCTTC	CASSLGRSNGYTF
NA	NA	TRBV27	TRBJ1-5	TGTGCCAGCAGTTTGTCAGGGGTGGGTCAGCCCCAGCATTTT	CASSLSGVGQPQHF
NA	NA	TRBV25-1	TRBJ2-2	TGTGCCAGCAGTACCCGACAGACGGGGGTCTCCGGGGAGCTGTTTTTT	CASSTRQTGVSGELFF
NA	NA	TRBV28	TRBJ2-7	TGTGCCAGCATTACACCCCTGGGGGCGGGGGTGTACGAGCAGTACTTC	CASITPLGAGVYEQYF
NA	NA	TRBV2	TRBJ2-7	TGTGCCAGCAGTGAGGGACTCTCCTACGAGCAGTACTTC	CASSEGLSYEQYF
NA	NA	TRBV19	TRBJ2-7	TGTGCCAGTAGCATAACAGACTCCTACGAGCAGTACTTC	CASSITDSYEQYF
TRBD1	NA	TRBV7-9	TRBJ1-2	TGTGCCAGCAGCTTAACGACAGGGGTATATGGCTACACCTTC	CASSLTTGVYGYTF
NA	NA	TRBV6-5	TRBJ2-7	TGTGCCAGCAGGTTACGACAGAGCTCCTACGAGCAGTACTTC	CASRLRQSSYEQYF
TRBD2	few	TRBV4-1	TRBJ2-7	TGCGCCAGCAGCCAAGACGGGGGGAGCTCCTACGAGCAGTACTTC	CASSQDGGSSYEQYF
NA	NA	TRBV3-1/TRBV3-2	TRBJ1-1	TGTGCCAGCAGCCAAGCGGCCAGGGGCACTGAAGCTTTCTTT	CASSQAARGTEAFF
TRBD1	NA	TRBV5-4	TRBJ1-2	TGTGCCAGCAGCCTACCGGGACAGGGGTTAAACTATGGCTACACCTTC	CASSLPGQGLNYGYTF
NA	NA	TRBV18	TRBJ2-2	TGTGCCAGCTCACCGGGGCGGACCGGGGAGCTGTTTTTT	CASSPGRTGELFF